This is a list of T cell receptor beta chains from one sample in a study of T cell responses to AZD1222 COVID-19 vaccine. Sequencing used immunoSEQ multiplex PCR; TCRdb keeps in-frame clones, though not all of them. The sample includes some 60,000 clones, over 65% of them seen just once. The source was peripheral blood, collected 28 days after the second AZD1222 dose. All receptors come from an adult who received the AZD1222 COVID-19 vaccine. CDR3s include the opening cysteine and the closing phenylalanine or tryptophan. Each record gives: V gene, clone size, J gene, D gene, CDR3 protein, CDR3 DNA. A D gene is named only where the DNA matches it firmly. Only some rows state a clone size, as once, few, many or a class for expanded clones.

V: TRBV28
size: .
J: TRBJ1-3
D: .
CDR3: CASSPSGVGNTIYF
DNA: TGTGCCAGCAGTCCCTCGGGGGTTGGAAACACCATATATTTT

V: TRBV3-1/TRBV3-2
size: .
J: TRBJ2-3
D: TRBD2
CDR3: CASSHRGLGTDTQYF
DNA: TGTGCCAGCAGCCATCGGGGACTAGGCACAGATACGCAGTATTTT

V: TRBV7-2
size: few
J: TRBJ1-2
D: .
CDR3: CASTPGQTTNYGYTF
DNA: TGTGCCAGCACCCCGGGACAAACCACTAACTATGGCTACACCTTC

V: TRBV6-2/TRBV6-3
size: .
J: TRBJ2-7
D: .
CDR3: CASSYSSLPYEQYF
DNA: TGTGCCAGCAGTTACTCGAGCCTACCCTACGAGCAGTACTTC

V: TRBV7-8
size: .
J: TRBJ1-2
D: .
CDR3: CASSLVGGRGYTF
DNA: TGTGCCAGCAGCCTAGTGGGGGGACGTGGCTACACCTTC

V: TRBV9
size: medium-sized
J: TRBJ1-2
D: TRBD1
CDR3: CASSVTGTESSYTF
DNA: TGTGCCAGCAGCGTCACCGGGACAGAAAGCAGCTACACCTTC

V: TRBV5-5
size: .
J: TRBJ2-7
D: TRBD1
CDR3: CASSPGTGARGQYF
DNA: TGTGCCAGCAGCCCCGGGACAGGGGCCAGGGGGCAGTACTTC

V: TRBV6-2/TRBV6-3
size: .
J: TRBJ2-1
D: .
CDR3: CASSYSTARFFYNEQFF
DNA: TGTGCCAGCAGTTACTCGACGGCTCGCTTTTTTTACAATGAGCAGTTCTTC

V: TRBV6-5
size: .
J: TRBJ1-2
D: .
CDR3: CASSPGENYGYTF
DNA: TGTGCCAGCAGTCCGGGGGAAAACTATGGCTACACCTTC

V: TRBV5-1
size: few
J: TRBJ1-1
D: TRBD1
CDR3: CASSPRTGKDTEAFF
DNA: TGCGCCAGCAGCCCCCGGACAGGGAAGGACACTGAAGCTTTCTTT

V: TRBV18
size: .
J: TRBJ1-5
D: .
CDR3: CASSAGVNQPQHF
DNA: TGTGCCAGCTCCGCGGGGGTTAATCAGCCCCAGCATTTT

V: TRBV3-1/TRBV3-2
size: .
J: TRBJ1-1
D: TRBD1
CDR3: CASSFNRGTEAFF
DNA: TGTGCCAGCAGCTTTAACAGGGGGACTGAAGCTTTCTTT

V: TRBV30
size: .
J: TRBJ1-4
D: TRBD1
CDR3: CAWSLPDRVGEKLFF
DNA: TGTGCCTGGAGTTTACCGGACAGGGTAGGCGAAAAACTGTTTTTT

V: TRBV5-6
size: few
J: TRBJ2-1
D: TRBD2
CDR3: CASSRLSGGTYEQFF
DNA: TGTGCCAGCAGCCGATTATCGGGGGGGACCTATGAGCAGTTCTTC

V: TRBV12-3/TRBV12-4
size: .
J: TRBJ1-5
D: .
CDR3: CASRRGRQPQHF
DNA: TGTGCCAGCCGGCGGGGGAGGCAGCCCCAGCATTTT

V: TRBV9
size: .
J: TRBJ2-1
D: TRBD1
CDR3: CASSMQDREPYNEQFF
DNA: TGTGCCAGCAGCATGCAGGACAGGGAACCTTACAATGAGCAGTTCTTC

V: TRBV7-8
size: .
J: TRBJ2-1
D: .
CDR3: CASSYPGRYNEQFF
DNA: TGTGCCAGCAGCTACCCCGGGCGCTACAATGAGCAGTTCTTC

V: TRBV29-1
size: .
J: TRBJ2-1
D: TRBD1
CDR3: CSVKQTGGWNEQFF
DNA: TGCAGCGTGAAGCAAACAGGGGGCTGGAATGAGCAGTTCTTC

V: TRBV5-1
size: once
J: TRBJ1-2
D: TRBD1
CDR3: CASSSRQGGDRGYTF
DNA: TGCGCCAGCAGCTCTCGACAGGGGGGAGATAGGGGCTACACCTTC

V: TRBV2
size: .
J: TRBJ2-5
D: TRBD2
CDR3: CASSTRTSGARETQYF
DNA: TGTGCCAGCAGTACCCGGACTAGCGGGGCGCGGGAGACCCAGTACTTC

V: TRBV3-1/TRBV3-2
size: medium-sized
J: TRBJ2-3
D: TRBD1
CDR3: CASSNRGGVPDTQYF
DNA: TGTGCCAGCAGCAACAGGGGTGGGGTCCCAGATACGCAGTATTTT

V: TRBV6-5
size: .
J: TRBJ1-1
D: .
CDR3: CASSYLGKGTEAFF
DNA: TGTGCCAGCAGTTACTTGGGCAAAGGAACTGAAGCTTTCTTT

V: TRBV28
size: few
J: TRBJ1-2
D: .
CDR3: CASTLPGGSYGYTF
DNA: TGTGCCAGCACCCTGCCGGGAGGGTCCTATGGCTACACCTTC

V: TRBV18
size: .
J: TRBJ2-1
D: .
CDR3: CASSPLGSSYNEQFF
DNA: TGTGCCAGCTCACCCCTGGGGTCTTCCTACAATGAGCAGTTCTTC